This T cell receptor (beta chain) was sequenced for a study of shared clonotypes between healthy human individuals. Looking at the study overall: The study enrolled a couple of women and three men aged 18 to 49. The study, taken as a whole, reports: An anticipated effect of sequencing depth on clonotype sharing among donors was recognized. The study found lower generation probabilities in non-shared clonotypes than in those shared by all four donors. Only blood was sampled, and tissue TCR repertoires likely differ from blood ones.

Concerning this clone: The target antigen is unknown.

Here immunoSEQ multiplex PCR was the method, and the copy in TCRdb shows in-frame clones only, minus some. In the table there are about 2 million clones, about 95% of which are singletons. In germline, CDR1 is SGHDT, CDR2 YYEEEE. The CDR3 covers 16 residues. The germline V and J ends were trimmed by 1 base and 3 bases, with 17 bases remaining between them. Naivety among CD8 cells was defined by CD45RO negativity and positive CCR7 selection, thereby excluding terminally differentiated effector memory CD45RA+ cells. The clonotype comes from a man between 18 and 29 years old in good health. The genes are TRBV5-6 and TRBJ2-7; D remains ambiguous. Specimen: naive CD8+ T cells sorted from blood. The CDR3 DNA reads TGTGCCAGCAGCTTGAGGGAAAGACACGTCCTCTACGAGCAGTACTTC. Translating gives CASSLRERHVLYEQYF.